What follows are 5 T cell receptor beta chains derived from one specimen sequenced in a study of cytomegalovirus exposure and HLA in healthy donors. 13 Jbeta primers and 60 Vbeta primers were used for the PCR. Assay used: immunoSEQ multiplex PCR; TCRdb lists only in-frame clones, some missing. The sample includes tens of thousands of clones, approximately 74% of them seen just once. The sequenced sample consisted of PBMCs. The receptors were gathered from a woman aged 30 to 39 in good health and CMV-seropositive.

The J gene is TRBJ2-1, the V gene TRBV4-3; D gene unclear. V lost 1 base and J 5 bases, leaving 3 bases between the germline ends. Germline V gene data show CDR1 as LGHNA and CDR2 as YSLEER. This CDR3 is 12 amino acids long. The CDR3 DNA reads TGCGCCAGCAGCCAAGTAGACAATGAGCAGTTCTTC. Translated: CASSQVDNEQFF.

A word on this clone: The same CDR3 is also encoded by other DNA sequences in this sample. The chain carries TRBV7-9 and TRBJ1-2; D possibly corresponds to TRBD1 (5 bases). V lost 5 bases and J lost 1, with 8 bases in between. The CDR3 spans 13 residues. Germline lookup yields CDR1 SEHNR and CDR2 FQNEAQ (reference sequence). The DNA of the CDR3 is TGTGCCAGCAGCCTGGGGGGTAACTATGGCTACACCTTC. Translated: CASSLGGNYGYTF.

The chain couples TRBV2 to TRBJ2-1, with a possible D match to TRBD2 (6 bases). The CDR3 has 12 residues. Germline V gene lookup returns CDR1 SNHLY and CDR2 FYNNEI. V was trimmed by 4 bases and J by 7 bases, leaving 8 bases between them. CDR3 amino acids: CASSVLANEQFF. As DNA, the CDR3 is TGTGCCAGCAGTGTACTAGCTAATGAGCAGTTCTTC.

This chain connects TRBV7-2 to TRBJ2-7; the match to TRBD1 covers 12 bases. Germline trimming cut 5 bases from V and 3 bases from J; bases unmatched to any gene: 17. The germline gives CDR1 SGHTA, CDR2 FQGNSA. This CDR3 has 19 residues. CDR3 in amino acids: CASSPVLGTGGGLFYEQYF. The DNA for the CDR3 is TGTGCCAGCAGCCCAGTCTTAGGGACAGGGGGCGGATTGTTCTACGAGCAGTACTTC.

The chain joins TRBV25-1 to TRBJ1-3; no firm D call. Germline V gene data show CDR1 as MGHDK and CDR2 as SYGVNS. CDR3 length: 15 amino acids. The germline V and J ends were trimmed by 6 bases and 4 bases, with 16 bases remaining between them. The CDR3 DNA reads TGTGCCAGCAGCCGACGTGGGCCGGGGGGAAACACCATATATTTT. It specifies CASSRRGPGGNTIYF. Variable domain in full (rest from reference TRBV25-1 and TRBJ1-3): EADIYQTPRYLVIGTGKKITLECSQTMGHDKMYWYQQDPGMELHLIHYSYGVNSTEKGDLSSESTVSRIRTEHFPLTLESARPSHTSQYLCASSRRGPGGNTIYFGEGSWLTVV.